In this sample, the clone carrying this T cell receptor (beta chain) turned up many times. Its matching antigen is unknown. Tagging with unique molecular identifiers was applied to individual cDNA molecules. TCRdb independently ran MiXCR on the 5' RACE reads; one entry per CDR3 protein. The repertoire holds about 22,000 distinct CDR3 sequences, with 3.5% to 4.5% as singletons. The sample comes from a study of early T cells in non-severe SARS-CoV-2 infection. The wider study: It was bulk RNA from unsorted whole blood that was sequenced, and the chains were unpaired.

The CDR3 loop spans 12 amino acids. Study outcomes and limitations: Missing private and CD4 specificities, VDJdb matching favored anti-spike CD8 responses.

The source material was whole blood. The sequence derives from an adult who was a healthcare worker with PCR-confirmed SARS-CoV-2 infection or an uninfected control (not recorded which). This chain connects TRBV21-1 to TRBJ1-1; whether TRBD1, the table's D call, matches the DNA was not checked. TRBV21-1 is assigned pseudogene status. CDR3 amino acids: CASSRGDTEAFF. Here the CDR3 DNA reads TGTGCCAGCAGCAGGGGGGACACTGAAGCTTTCTTT.